This TCR beta chain was captured in a study of blood T cell repertoires in COVID-19. Germline V CDR1 and CDR2: MDHEN, SYDVKM. The CDR3 covers 15 residues. V was pared by 3 bases and J by 4 bases, with 8 bases of the junction left unmatched. Using immunoSEQ multiplex PCR, the repertoire was profiled, and TCRdb retains in-frame clones only, with some absent. The sample includes 34,000 or so clones, over 80% of them seen just once. This clone was seen just once. J is TRBJ1-1 and V is TRBV28; 7 bases agree with TRBD1. The sequence was obtained from a man between 60 and 70 years old with active COVID-19. Sequenced sample: peripheral blood. CDR3 amino acids: CASSFLKGQATEAFF. For the CDR3, the DNA is TGTGCCAGCAGTTTCCTGAAAGGACAGGCCACTGAAGCTTTCTTT.